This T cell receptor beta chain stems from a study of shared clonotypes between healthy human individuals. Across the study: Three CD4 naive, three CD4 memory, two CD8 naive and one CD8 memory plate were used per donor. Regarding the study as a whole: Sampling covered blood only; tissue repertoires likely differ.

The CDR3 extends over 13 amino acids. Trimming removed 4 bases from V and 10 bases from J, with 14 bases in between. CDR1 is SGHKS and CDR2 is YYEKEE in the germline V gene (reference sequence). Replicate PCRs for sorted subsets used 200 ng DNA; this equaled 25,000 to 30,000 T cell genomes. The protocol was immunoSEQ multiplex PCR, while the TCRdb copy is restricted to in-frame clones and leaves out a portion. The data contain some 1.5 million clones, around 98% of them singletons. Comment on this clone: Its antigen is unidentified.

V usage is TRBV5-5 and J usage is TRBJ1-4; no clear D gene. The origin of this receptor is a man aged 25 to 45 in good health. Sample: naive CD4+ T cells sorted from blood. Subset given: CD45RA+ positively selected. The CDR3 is CASSPDPTGKLFF. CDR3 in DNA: TGTGCCAGCAGCCCCGACCCGACGGGAAAACTGTTTTTT.